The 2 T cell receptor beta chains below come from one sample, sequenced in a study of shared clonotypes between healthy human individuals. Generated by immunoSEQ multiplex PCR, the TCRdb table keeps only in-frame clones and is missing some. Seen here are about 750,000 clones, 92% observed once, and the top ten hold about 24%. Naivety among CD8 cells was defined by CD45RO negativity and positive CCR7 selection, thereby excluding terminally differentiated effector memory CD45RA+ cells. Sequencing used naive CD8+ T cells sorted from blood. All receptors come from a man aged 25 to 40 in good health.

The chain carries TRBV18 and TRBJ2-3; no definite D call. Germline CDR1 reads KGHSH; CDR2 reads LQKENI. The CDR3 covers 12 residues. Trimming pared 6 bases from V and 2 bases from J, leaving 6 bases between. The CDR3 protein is CASSPNTDTQYF. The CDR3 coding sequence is TGTGCCAGCTCGCCTAACACAGATACGCAGTATTTT.

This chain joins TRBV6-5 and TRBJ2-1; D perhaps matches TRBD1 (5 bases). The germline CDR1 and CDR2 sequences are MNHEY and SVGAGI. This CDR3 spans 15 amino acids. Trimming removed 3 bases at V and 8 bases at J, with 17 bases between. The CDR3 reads CASSYKGPPRDEQFF. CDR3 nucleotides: TGTGCCAGCAGTTATAAGGGGCCCCCAAGGGATGAGCAGTTCTTC.